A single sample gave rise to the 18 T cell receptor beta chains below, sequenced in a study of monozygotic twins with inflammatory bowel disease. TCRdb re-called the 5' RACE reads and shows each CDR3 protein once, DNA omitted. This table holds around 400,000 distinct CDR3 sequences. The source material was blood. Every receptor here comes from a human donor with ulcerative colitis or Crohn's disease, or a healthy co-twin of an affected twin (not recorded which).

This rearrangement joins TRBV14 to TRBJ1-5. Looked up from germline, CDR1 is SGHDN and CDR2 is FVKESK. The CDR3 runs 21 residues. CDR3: CASSQENERSHTSEATQPQHF. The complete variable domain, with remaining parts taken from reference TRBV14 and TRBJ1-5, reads EAGVTQFPSHSVIEKGQTVTLRCDPISGHDNLYWYRRVMGKEIKFLLHFVKESKQDESGMPNNRFLAERTGGTYSTLKVQPAELEDSGVYFCASSQENERSHTSEATQPQHFGDGTRLSIL.

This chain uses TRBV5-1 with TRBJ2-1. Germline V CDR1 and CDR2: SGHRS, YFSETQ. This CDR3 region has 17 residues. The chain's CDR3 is CASSLVLESRGNNEQFF.

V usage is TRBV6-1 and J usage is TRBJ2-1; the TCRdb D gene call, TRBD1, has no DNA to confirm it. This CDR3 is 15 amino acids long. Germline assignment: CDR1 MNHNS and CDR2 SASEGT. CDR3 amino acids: CASLKRGNQRDEQFF.

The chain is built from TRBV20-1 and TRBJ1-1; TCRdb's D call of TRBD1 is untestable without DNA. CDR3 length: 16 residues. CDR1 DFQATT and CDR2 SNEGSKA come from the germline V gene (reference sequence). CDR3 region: CSASRGMIGLNTEAFF.

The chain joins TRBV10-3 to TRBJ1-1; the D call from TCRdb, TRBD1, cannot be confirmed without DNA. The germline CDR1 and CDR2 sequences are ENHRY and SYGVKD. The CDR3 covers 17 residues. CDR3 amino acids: CAISESQADRAHTEAFF.

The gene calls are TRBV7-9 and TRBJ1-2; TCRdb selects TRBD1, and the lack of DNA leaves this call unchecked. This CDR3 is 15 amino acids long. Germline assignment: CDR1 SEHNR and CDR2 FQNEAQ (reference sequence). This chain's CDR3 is CASSLVGQGGPGYTF.

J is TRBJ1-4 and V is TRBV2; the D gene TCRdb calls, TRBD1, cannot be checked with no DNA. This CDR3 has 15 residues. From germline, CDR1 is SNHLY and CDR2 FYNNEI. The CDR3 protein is CASKGQGAANEKLFF. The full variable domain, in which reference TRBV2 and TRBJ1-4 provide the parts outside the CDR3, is EPEVTQTPSHQVTQMGQEVILRCVPISNHLYFYWYRQILGQKVEFLVSFYNNEISEKSEIFDDQFSVERPDGSNFTLKIRSTKLEDSAMYFCASKGQGAANEKLFFGSGTQLSVL.

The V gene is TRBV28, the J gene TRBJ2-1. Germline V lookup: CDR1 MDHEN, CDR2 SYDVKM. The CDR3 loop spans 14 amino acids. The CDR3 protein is CASNPPSAYNEQFF.

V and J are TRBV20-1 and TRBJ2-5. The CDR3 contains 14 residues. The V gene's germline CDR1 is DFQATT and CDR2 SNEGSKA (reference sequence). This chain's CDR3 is CSARDLRLGETQYF.

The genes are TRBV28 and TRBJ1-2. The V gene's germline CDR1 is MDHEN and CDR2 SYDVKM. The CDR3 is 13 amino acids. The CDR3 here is CASSPKGPYGYTF.

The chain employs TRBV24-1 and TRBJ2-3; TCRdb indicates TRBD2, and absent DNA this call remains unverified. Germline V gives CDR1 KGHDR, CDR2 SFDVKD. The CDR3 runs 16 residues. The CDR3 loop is CATSDLGAGVQDTQYF.

Here the CDR3 reads CASSLGDSNTDTQYF. V gene TRBV5-1 combines with J gene TRBJ2-3; TCRdb designates TRBD2, a call that cannot be tested without DNA. Germline assignment: CDR1 SGHRS and CDR2 YFSETQ. CDR3 length: 15 residues.

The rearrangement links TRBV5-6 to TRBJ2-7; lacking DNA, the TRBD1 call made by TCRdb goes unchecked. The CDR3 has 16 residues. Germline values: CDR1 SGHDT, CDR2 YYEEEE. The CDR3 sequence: CASSWSRGEFSYEQYF.

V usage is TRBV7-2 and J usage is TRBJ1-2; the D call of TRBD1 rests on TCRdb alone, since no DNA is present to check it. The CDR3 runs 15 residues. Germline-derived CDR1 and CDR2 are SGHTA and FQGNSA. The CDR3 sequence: CASSLTTGVNYGYTF.

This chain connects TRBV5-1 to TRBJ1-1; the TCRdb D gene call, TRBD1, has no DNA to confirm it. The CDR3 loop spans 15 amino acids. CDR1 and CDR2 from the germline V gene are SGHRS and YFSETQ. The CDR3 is CASSLEGSGNTEAFF.

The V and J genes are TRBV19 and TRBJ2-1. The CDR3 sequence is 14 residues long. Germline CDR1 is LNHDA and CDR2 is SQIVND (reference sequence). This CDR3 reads CASSQVRINFEQFF.

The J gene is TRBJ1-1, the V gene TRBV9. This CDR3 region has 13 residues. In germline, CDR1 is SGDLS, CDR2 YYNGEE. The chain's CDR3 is CASSVDTPVKLVF. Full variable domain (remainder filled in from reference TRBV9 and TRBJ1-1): DSGVTQTPKHLITATGQRVTLRCSPRSGDLSVYWYQQSLDQGLQFLIQYYNGEERAKGNILERFSAQQFPDLHSELNLSSLELGDSALYFCASSVDTPVKLVFGQGTRLTVV.

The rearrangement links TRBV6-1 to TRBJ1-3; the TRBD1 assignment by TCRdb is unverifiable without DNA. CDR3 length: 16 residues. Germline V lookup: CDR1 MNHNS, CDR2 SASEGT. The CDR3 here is CASALTGGSSGNTIYF.